This TCR beta chain comes out of a study of breast tumors, draining lymph nodes, adjacent tissues. The study, taken as a whole, reports: Luminal-like breast cancer showed significantly higher tumor–nontumor repertoire similarity than basal-like. Tumor repertoires ranked between lymph nodes and nontumor tissue in diversity, with V and J gene preferences. That most tumor T cells come from lymph nodes remained unproven.

Breast cancer patients provided tissue from their axillary draining lymph nodes. This clonotype was counted many times. Antigen: not known. Germline-derived CDR1 and CDR2 are MRHNA and SNTAGT. Losses at the gene ends were 7 bases for V and 7 bases for J; bases not matched to a gene: 10. This CDR3 has 16 amino acids. MiXCR, run by TCRdb on the multiplex PCR reads, gives a single entry per CDR3 protein. The sample has about 110,000 distinct CDR3 sequences; 30% are singletons. The TCR originated in a female donor with breast cancer. Some clones in this sample may be carry-over from other donors' samples. The sample comprised axillary lymph node tissue. The chain combines TRBV6-4 with TRBJ2-2, with 12 bases that match TRBD2. CDR3 in amino acids: CASILTSGGLGGELFF. The CDR3 DNA reads TGTGCCAGCATCCTGACTAGCGGGGGCCTGGGCGGGGAGCTGTTTTTT.